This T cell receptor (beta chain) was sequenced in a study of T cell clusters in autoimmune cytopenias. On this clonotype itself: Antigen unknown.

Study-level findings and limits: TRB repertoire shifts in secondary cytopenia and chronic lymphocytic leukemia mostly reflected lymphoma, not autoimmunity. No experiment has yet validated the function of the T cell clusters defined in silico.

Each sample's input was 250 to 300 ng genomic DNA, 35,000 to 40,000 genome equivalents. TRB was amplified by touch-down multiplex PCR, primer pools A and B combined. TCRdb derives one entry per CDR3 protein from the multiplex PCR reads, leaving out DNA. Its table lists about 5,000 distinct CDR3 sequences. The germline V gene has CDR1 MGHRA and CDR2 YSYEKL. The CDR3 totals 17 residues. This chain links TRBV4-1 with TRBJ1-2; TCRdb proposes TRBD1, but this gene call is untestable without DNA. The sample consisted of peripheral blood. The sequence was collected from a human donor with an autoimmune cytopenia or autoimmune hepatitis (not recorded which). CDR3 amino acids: CASSQEFSRNGGKGYTF.